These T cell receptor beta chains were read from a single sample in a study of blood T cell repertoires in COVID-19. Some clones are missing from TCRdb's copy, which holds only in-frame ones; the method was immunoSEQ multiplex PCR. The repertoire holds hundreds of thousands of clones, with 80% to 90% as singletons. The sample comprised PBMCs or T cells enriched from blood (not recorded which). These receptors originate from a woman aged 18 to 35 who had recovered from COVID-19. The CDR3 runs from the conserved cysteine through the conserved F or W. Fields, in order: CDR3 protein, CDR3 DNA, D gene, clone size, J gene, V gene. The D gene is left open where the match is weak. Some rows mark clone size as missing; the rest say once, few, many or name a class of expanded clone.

CASSLGSGGPNEKLFF,TGTGCCAGCAGCTTGGGGTCTGGGGGCCCTAATGAAAAACTGTTTTTT,-,-,TRBJ1-4,TRBV5-8
CASSVQGPASTDTQYF,TGTGCCAGCAGCGTACAGGGCCCAGCTAGCACAGATACGCAGTATTTT,-,-,TRBJ2-3,TRBV7-9
CASSLGLAGNGNEQYF,TGCGCCAGCAGCTTGGGTCTAGCGGGGAATGGAAACGAGCAGTACTTC,TRBD2,-,TRBJ2-7,TRBV5-1
CASSPWANSYEQYF,TGTGCCAGCAGTCCCTGGGCCAACTCCTACGAGCAGTACTTC,-,-,TRBJ2-7,TRBV28
CAISEPRQGEAFF,TGTGCCATCAGTGAGCCCCGCCAGGGGGAAGCTTTCTTT,-,-,TRBJ1-1,TRBV10-3
CASSETRAPGELFF,TGTGCCAGCAGTGAAACGAGGGCACCCGGGGAGCTGTTTTTT,-,-,TRBJ2-2,TRBV6-1
CASEPRDRDEETQYF,TGTGCCAGCGAACCCCGGGACAGGGATGAGGAGACCCAGTACTTC,TRBD1,-,TRBJ2-5,TRBV7-2
CASSLSGQGLYGYTF,TGTGCCAGCAGTTTATCGGGACAGGGGTTGTATGGCTACACCTTC,TRBD1,-,TRBJ1-2,TRBV28
CASRARDTEAFF,TGTGCCAGCAGGGCCAGGGACACTGAAGCTTTCTTT,-,once,TRBJ1-1,TRBV6-5
CASSVDGGNTIYF,TGCGCCAGCAGCGTGGACGGTGGAAACACCATATATTTT,-,-,TRBJ1-3,TRBV5-1
CASSRGGKGPTEAFF,TGTGCCAGCAGTCGCGGGGGGAAGGGGCCCACTGAAGCTTTCTTT,-,-,TRBJ1-1,TRBV6-5
CASSSGRRYGYTF,TGTGCCAGCAGTTCAGGGCGCCGTTATGGCTACACCTTC,-,-,TRBJ1-2,TRBV28
CSVDGQGRLNYGYTF,TGCAGCGTTGACGGACAGGGGAGACTTAACTATGGCTACACCTTC,TRBD1,-,TRBJ1-2,TRBV29-1
CASSLGVAGLSTDTQYF,TGTGCCAGCAGCTTAGGGGTAGCGGGGCTAAGCACAGATACGCAGTATTTT,TRBD2,-,TRBJ2-3,TRBV11-2
CASSIKSYTEQFF,TGTGCCAGTAGTATTAAGTCTTACACTGAGCAGTTCTTC,-,-,TRBJ2-1,TRBV19
CASSQGGGGLNTEAFF,TGTGCCAGCAGCCAAGGAGGTGGGGGCTTAAACACTGAAGCTTTCTTT,-,once,TRBJ1-1,TRBV3-1/TRBV3-2